Listed here is a single TCR beta chain. Produced via immunoSEQ multiplex PCR; TCRdb's table is partial and in-frame only. Among roughly 2.1 million clones listed, more than 85% were seen once. V was trimmed by 1 base and J by 1 base, leaving 14 bases between them. CDR3 length equals 17 residues. Looked up from germline, CDR1 is MNHEY and CDR2 is SMNVEV (reference sequence). The data are from a study of shared clonotypes between healthy human individuals. Across the whole study: Researchers drew samples from two women and three men aged 18 to 49.

CD8 cells classed as naive were CD45RO-negative and positively selected for CCR7, excluding terminally differentiated effector memory CD45RA+ cells. Every one of the donors was a Caucasian adult that lived in Nashville, Tennessee. J is TRBJ2-1 and V is TRBV27; D possibly corresponds to TRBD2 (6 bases). The sample comprised naive CD8+ T cells from PBMCs. This TCR derives from a man aged 18 to 30 in good health. Some clones in this sample may be carry-over from other donors' samples. The CDR3 is CASSLYGGTASYNEQFF. Written as DNA, the CDR3 is TGTGCCAGCAGTTTATATGGCGGGACCGCTTCCTACAATGAGCAGTTCTTC.